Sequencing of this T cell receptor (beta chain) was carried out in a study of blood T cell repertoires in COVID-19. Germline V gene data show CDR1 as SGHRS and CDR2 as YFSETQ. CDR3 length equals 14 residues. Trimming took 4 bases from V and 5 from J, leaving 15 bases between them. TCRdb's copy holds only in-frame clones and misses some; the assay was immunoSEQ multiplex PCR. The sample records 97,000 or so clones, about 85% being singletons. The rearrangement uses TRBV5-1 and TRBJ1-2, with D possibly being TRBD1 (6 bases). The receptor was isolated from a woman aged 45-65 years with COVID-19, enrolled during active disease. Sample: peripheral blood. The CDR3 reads CASSPAGGAYGYTF. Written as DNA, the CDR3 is TGCGCCAGCAGCCCCGCCGGGGGGGCGTATGGCTACACCTTC.